These 10 T cell receptor beta chains share one sample of origin, sequenced in a study of blood T cell repertoires in COVID-19. Profiled with immunoSEQ multiplex PCR; TCRdb holds only in-frame clones, not every one. This table holds around 99,000 clones, roughly 75% found once. Sequenced: peripheral blood. Source of these receptors: a human donor in a cohort sampled during active or convalescent COVID-19.

The CDR3 bases are TGTGCCAGTAGTATAGGGAGGGTAGGAGAGCAGTTCTTC. This sequence encodes CASSIGRVGEQFF. The rearrangement links TRBV19 to TRBJ2-1; tentative D call: TRBD2 (6 bases). Trimming removed 1 base from V and 10 bases from J, with 11 bases in between. The CDR3 length is 13 residues. Germline V lookup: CDR1 LNHDA, CDR2 SQIVND (reference sequence).

The CDR3 region has the DNA TGCGCCAGCAGCCAAGATATCGCAGTGGGTGACTGGGGCTACACCTTC. As protein: CASSQDIAVGDWGYTF. The chain carries TRBV4-3 and TRBJ1-2; no reliable D call. Germline CDR1 LGHNA, CDR2 YSLEER. The V and J ends lost 0 bases and 8 bases respectively, with 19 bases between them. This CDR3 spans 16 amino acids.

The rearrangement uses TRBV28 and TRBJ2-3; 7 nucleotides agree with TRBD2. Losses at the gene ends were 2 bases for V and 2 bases for J; bases not matched to a gene: 4. CDR1 is MDHEN, CDR2 SYDVKM, per germline. The CDR3 extends over 15 amino acids. The DNA of the CDR3 is TGTGCCAGCAGTTTAAGTAGCGGGTACACAGATACGCAGTATTTT. This encodes CASSLSSGYTDTQYF.

This chain uses TRBV29-1 with TRBJ1-5; perhaps TRBD1 as D (5 bases). With 5 bases removed from V and 0 bases from J, the gap between germline ends came to 8 bases. In germline, CDR1 is SQVTM, CDR2 ANQGSEA. The CDR3 has 13 residues. The CDR3 spells CSVYTGSNQPQHF. The CDR3, as DNA: TGCAGCGTTTATACAGGTAGCAATCAGCCCCAGCATTTT.

The gene calls are TRBV5-4 and TRBJ2-5; D remains unclear. The V end lost 0 bases, the J end lost 2 bases, and 11 bases lay between the germline ends. Germline V lookup: CDR1 SGHNT, CDR2 YYREEE (reference sequence). The CDR3 length is 15 residues. The CDR3 is CASSLGARPQETQYF. In DNA form, the CDR3 reads TGTGCCAGCAGCTTGGGGGCCAGGCCACAAGAGACCCAGTACTTC.

V gene TRBV3-1 (or the pseudogene TRBV3-2) combines with J gene TRBJ1-6; D not resolved. Per the germline V gene, CDR1 is LGHDT and CDR2 is YNNKEL (reference sequence). The ends were cut back, 4 bases at V and 4 bases at J, with 23 bases in the middle. The CDR3 consists of 19 residues. This CDR3 is CASSPEVGNSAVYNSPLHF. Written as DNA, the CDR3 is TGTGCCAGCAGCCCGGAGGTAGGGAATAGCGCGGTGTATAATTCACCCCTCCACTTT.

The gene calls are TRBV3-1 (or the pseudogene TRBV3-2) and TRBJ2-7; 9 nucleotides agree with TRBD1. Germline lookup yields CDR1 LGHDT and CDR2 YNNKEL (reference sequence). V shed 5 bases and J 4 bases; nucleotides not matched to a gene: 9. The CDR3 totals 15 residues. In DNA form, the CDR3 reads TGTGCCAGCAGCTACCCGACAGGGGGGAGATACGAGCAGTACTTC. Encoded protein: CASSYPTGGRYEQYF.

This clone was found a few times. This chain uses TRBV9 with TRBJ2-2, with TRBD1 identical over 7 bases. Germline V gene sequence: CDR1 SGDLS, CDR2 YYNGEE. This CDR3 spans 15 amino acids. J gave up 4 bases and V 3 bases, and 6 bases lay outside the gene matches. The CDR3 coding sequence is TGTGCCAGCAGCGGGACAGGTCTTGGCACCGGGGAGCTGTTTTTT. As protein: CASSGTGLGTGELFF.

This clone was found once. The rearrangement joins TRBV7-2 to TRBJ1-1; D unclear. The length of the CDR3 is 14 residues. Germline CDR1 SGHTA, CDR2 FQGNSA. V was cut by 1 base and J by 2 bases, with 8 bases left in between. The CDR3 is CASSLGAENTEAFF. As DNA, the CDR3 is TGTGCCAGCAGCTTAGGGGCAGAAAACACTGAAGCTTTCTTT.

The chain combines TRBV12-3 or TRBV12-4 with TRBJ1-1; possibly TRBD1 for D (5 bases). V was trimmed by 3 bases and J by 1 base, leaving 6 bases between them. The CDR3 loop spans 13 amino acids. Here the CDR3 reads CASSFGQNTEAFF. In DNA, the CDR3 is TGTGCCAGCAGTTTTGGACAGAACACTGAAGCTTTCTTT.